The 28 T cell receptor beta chains below come from one sample, sequenced in a study of blood T cell repertoires in COVID-19. Clones were sequenced by immunoSEQ multiplex PCR, and TCRdb holds only the in-frame ones, with some missing. The sample holds 130,000 or so clones, about 83% seen once. The sample taken for sequencing was peripheral blood. Receptors were obtained from a man of 80 years or more with active or convalescent COVID-19.

The rearrangement links TRBV24-1 to TRBJ2-1, with 9 bases that match TRBD1. The CDR3 consists of 16 residues. The V segment lost 4 bases and the J segment 4 bases; nucleotides outside the gene matches: 7. Germline V gene lookup returns CDR1 KGHDR and CDR2 SFDVKD. The CDR3, as DNA: TGTGCCACCAGTGACCCGGGGACAGGGCAATACAATGAGCAGTTCTTC. Encoded protein: CATSDPGTGQYNEQFF.

J is TRBJ2-3 and V is TRBV11-3, with a possible D match to TRBD1 (6 bases). This CDR3 has 15 residues. Germline V CDR1 and CDR2: SGHNT, YENEEA. V lost 6 bases and J 0 bases, leaving 13 bases between the germline ends. This chain's CDR3 is CASSLQGTSTDTQYF. CDR3 sequence (DNA): TGTGCCAGCAGTTTACAGGGTACTAGCACAGATACGCAGTATTTT.

The chain couples TRBV14 to TRBJ2-5, with D maybe TRBD1 (6 bases). V lost 4 bases, J lost 1 base, and 13 bases lay in between. The germline V gene has CDR1 SGHDN and CDR2 FVKESK. The CDR3 runs to 15 residues. CDR3 amino acids: CASSPPQGRQETQYF. DNA for the CDR3: TGTGCCAGCAGCCCTCCCCAGGGGCGCCAAGAGACCCAGTACTTC.

The chain employs TRBV5-1 and TRBJ2-1, with 10 bases fitting TRBD1. The J segment lost 8 bases and the V segment lost 4 bases, leaving 6 bases of the junction unmatched. The CDR3 has 14 residues. CDR1 SGHRS and CDR2 YFSETQ come from the germline V gene. The CDR3 DNA is TGCGCCAGCAGCCTAACGACAGGGGGCTATGAGCAGTTCTTC. This translates into CASSLTTGGYEQFF.

The chain employs TRBV6-5 and TRBJ1-2, with 10 positions matching TRBD1. The CDR3 has 15 residues. The V and J ends lost 0 bases and 8 bases, in that order; junction bases with no gene match: 6. Germline V gives CDR1 MNHEY, CDR2 SVGAGI. The CDR3 DNA follows: TGTGCCAGCAGTTACTCCGGGACAGGGGAAGGAGGCTACACCTTC. Protein product: CASSYSGTGEGGYTF.

The chain uses TRBV3-1 (or the pseudogene TRBV3-2) and TRBJ2-7, with TRBD1 matching 8 bases. Germline CDR1 and CDR2: LGHDT and YNNKEL (reference sequence). CDR3 size: 16 residues. The V and J ends lost 0 bases and 4 bases, in that order; junction bases with no gene match: 8. For the CDR3, the DNA is TGTGCCAGCAGCCAAGATCGAGGACAGGGATCGTACGAGCAGTACTTC. It codes for CASSQDRGQGSYEQYF.

The V gene is TRBV6-5, the J gene TRBJ1-4; 7 bases align to TRBD1. CDR3 length: 14 amino acids. Looked up from germline, CDR1 is MNHEY and CDR2 is SVGAGI. Trimming at V came to 6 bases and at J to 5 bases, leaving 6 bases not matched to a gene. CDR3: CASRTRDRNEKLFF. In DNA form, the CDR3 reads TGTGCCAGCAGGACCCGGGACAGAAATGAAAAACTGTTTTTT.

The CDR3 sequence: CSARRQEAEFF. The CDR3 DNA follows: TGCAGTGCTCGCCGACAGGAGGCCGAGTTCTTC. This chain links TRBV20-1 with TRBJ2-1, with D perhaps TRBD1 (6 bases). The V end lost 5 bases, the J end lost 14 bases, and 16 bases lay between the germline ends. The CDR3 is made up of 11 amino acids. The germline V gene has CDR1 DFQATT and CDR2 SNEGSKA (reference sequence).

This clone is a singleton in its sample. This rearrangement joins TRBV7-2 to TRBJ2-3; D might be TRBD2 (6 bases). Trimming removed 0 bases at V and 0 bases at J, with 16 bases between. CDR3 length: 18 residues. Germline V gives CDR1 SGHTA, CDR2 FQGNSA. CDR3 loop: CASSLADAGQASTDTQYF. The CDR3 DNA reads TGTGCCAGCAGCTTAGCCGATGCGGGGCAAGCTAGCACAGATACGCAGTATTTT.

The chain uses TRBV6-5 and TRBJ2-3; 8 bases are shared with TRBD2. The CDR3 extends over 14 amino acids. CDR1 and CDR2 from the germline V gene are MNHEY and SVGAGI. J gave up 4 bases and V 10 bases, and 10 bases lay outside the gene matches. For the CDR3, the DNA is TGTGCCACCTCCCGGGGGGGCCGGGCAGATACGCAGTATTTT. Protein: CATSRGGRADTQYF.

V gene TRBV5-6 combines with J gene TRBJ1-4; TRBD1 matches at 9 bases. This CDR3 has 15 residues. CDR1 SGHDT and CDR2 YYEEEE come from the germline V gene. Trimming removed 4 bases from V and 8 bases from J; junction bases left unmatched: 9. In DNA, the CDR3 is TGTGCCAGCAGCCCATGGACAGGGGCTGGCGAAAAACTGTTTTTT. Residues: CASSPWTGAGEKLFF.

V gene TRBV7-9 combines with J gene TRBJ2-3; 11 bases map to TRBD2. There are 17 residues in the CDR3. Germline V gene sequence: CDR1 SEHNR, CDR2 FQNEAQ (reference sequence). Unmatched junction bases numbered 5, after V lost 1 base and J lost 2 bases. The CDR3 nucleotides are TGTGCCAGCAGCTTAGGATCTAGCGGGGGGAACACAGATACGCAGTATTTT. Translated, it gives CASSLGSSGGNTDTQYF.

The V and J genes are TRBV27 and TRBJ2-7; 7 bases are a match to TRBD1. The germline V gene has CDR1 MNHEY and CDR2 SMNVEV (reference sequence). CDR3 length: 16 residues. Trimming at V came to 5 bases and at J to 0 bases, leaving 10 bases not matched to a gene. The CDR3 coding sequence is TGTGCCAGCAGTCCACCTGGGACAGCCAGCTCCTACGAGCAGTACTTC. The encoded protein is CASSPPGTASSYEQYF.

The V gene is TRBV5-4, the J gene TRBJ2-3; 7 bases map to TRBD2. CDR1 and CDR2 (germline): SGHNT, YYREEE (reference sequence). CDR3 size: 16 residues. Trimming cost V 0 bases and J 0 bases; bases outside gene matches: 4. The CDR3 loop is CASSLGAGVSTDTQYF. CDR3 in DNA: TGTGCCAGCAGCTTGGGCGCGGGGGTTAGCACAGATACGCAGTATTTT.

This clone was counted a few times. The chain carries TRBV10-3 and TRBJ1-2; 12 bases line up with TRBD1. The ends lost 6 bases at V and 3 bases at J; junction bases unmatched: 14. The CDR3 covers 18 residues. Germline CDR1 ENHRY, CDR2 SYGVKD. The CDR3 loop reads CAISGHGTGGSGDYGYTF. CDR3 nucleotides: TGTGCCATCAGCGGGCACGGGACAGGGGGCTCTGGTGACTATGGCTACACCTTC.

This clone was found a few times. The J gene is TRBJ2-5, the V gene TRBV6-6, with TRBD2 identical over 9 bases. CDR1 and CDR2 (germline): MNHNY, SVGAGI (reference sequence). The J segment lost 7 bases and the V segment lost 7 bases, leaving 16 bases of the junction unmatched. The CDR3 covers 16 residues. The CDR3 protein is CASTLREVAGVGTQYF. In nucleotides, the CDR3 is TGTGCCAGCACCCTTAGGGAAGTAGCGGGGGTTGGGACCCAGTACTTC.

This rearrangement joins TRBV4-1 to TRBJ1-6; TRBD1 is a possible D gene (5 bases). V shed 0 bases and J shed 6 bases, with 12 bases lying between them. Germline loops: CDR1 MGHRA, CDR2 YSYEKL. The CDR3 extends over 16 amino acids. CDR3 sequence reads: CASSQDGAGLNSPLHF. The CDR3 coding sequence is TGCGCCAGCAGCCAAGATGGGGCAGGGCTTAATTCACCCCTCCACTTT.

The rearrangement links TRBV5-6 to TRBJ2-7, with a weak D call TRBD1 (6 bases). Trimming cost V 4 bases and J 3 bases, with 14 bases left between them. The CDR3 is 14 amino acids. Germline CDR1 is SGHDT and CDR2 is YYEEEE. The CDR3 protein is CASSLTQGFYEQYF. In nucleotides, the CDR3 is TGTGCCAGCAGCCTAACACAGGGCTTCTACGAGCAGTACTTC.

The rearrangement uses TRBV7-2 and TRBJ2-1, with 10 nucleotides matching TRBD1. Germline CDR1 SGHTA, CDR2 FQGNSA. This CDR3 contains 14 residues. J lost 8 bases, V lost 5 bases, and 6 bases had no gene match. The CDR3 loop is CASSPGQGRDEQFF. CDR3 bases: TGTGCCAGCAGCCCGGGACAGGGGAGGGATGAGCAGTTCTTC.

This clone was seen just once. The chain combines TRBV15 with TRBJ1-6; 12 bases fit TRBD1. The J segment lost 9 bases and the V segment lost 1 base, leaving 4 bases of the junction unmatched. The CDR3 sequence is 16 residues long. Germline V gene data show CDR1 as LNHNV and CDR2 as YYDKDF (reference sequence). Here the CDR3 reads CATSRAPGQGASPLHF. Here the CDR3 DNA reads TGTGCCACCAGCAGAGCTCCGGGACAGGGGGCTTCACCCCTCCACTTT.

V usage is TRBV4-3 and J usage is TRBJ1-5; 9 positions match TRBD1. Germline-derived CDR1 and CDR2 are LGHNA and YSLEER. This CDR3 has 16 amino acids. After removal of 0 bases from V and 9 bases from J, the junction contained 9 bases not matched to a gene. CDR3 nucleotides: TGCGCCAGCAGCCAAGATCTTGGGACAGGGAAGATGCCCCAGCATTTT. Its translation is CASSQDLGTGKMPQHF.

This clone was seen repeatedly, ten times or more. The V gene is TRBV6-4, the J gene TRBJ2-3, with 7 nucleotides matching TRBD1. This CDR3 is built from 15 residues. V was pared by 8 bases and J by 0 bases, with 8 bases of the junction left unmatched. Germline V gene data show CDR1 as MRHNA and CDR2 as SNTAGT. The CDR3 is CASGDSSSSTDTQYF. The CDR3 DNA is TGTGCCAGCGGGGACAGCTCCTCTAGCACAGATACGCAGTATTTT.

The rearrangement links TRBV7-9 to TRBJ1-4; D is uncertain. The CDR3 is 16 residues long. Germline V CDR1 and CDR2: SEHNR, FQNEAQ (reference sequence). Trimming removed 0 bases from V and 0 bases from J, with 8 bases in between. The CDR3 protein is CASSLALAATNEKLFF. DNA of the CDR3: TGTGCCAGCAGCTTAGCGTTGGCGGCAACTAATGAAAAACTGTTTTTT.

The chain is built from TRBV7-8 and TRBJ1-2; D is possibly TRBD1 (6 bases). Per germline, CDR1 SGHVS and CDR2 FQNEAQ. V dropped 5 bases and J dropped 2 bases, with 6 bases sitting between them. This CDR3 is built from 12 residues. Here the CDR3 reads CASSQGNYGYTF. In DNA form, the CDR3 reads TGTGCCAGCAGCCAGGGGAACTATGGCTACACCTTC. Filled out from reference TRBV7-8 and TRBJ1-2, the complete variable domain reads GAGVSQSPRYKVAKRGQDVALRCDPISGHVSLFWYQQALGQGPEFLTYFQNEAQLDKSGLPSDRFFAERPEGSVSTLKIQRTQQEDSAVYLCASSQGNYGYTFGSGTRLTVV.

This rearrangement joins TRBV6-1 to TRBJ1-5, with 7 bases identical to TRBD1. The length of the CDR3 is 14 residues. The V and J ends lost 6 bases and 9 bases, in that order; junction bases with no gene match: 11. Germline CDR1 is MNHNS and CDR2 is SASEGT. The CDR3 is CASRNDRVDRPQHF. The CDR3 nucleotides read TGTGCCAGCAGGAATGACAGGGTCGATCGGCCCCAGCATTTT.

This clone was observed a few times. As DNA, the CDR3 is TGTGCCAGCACAGGGGACAGCAATCAGCCCCAGCATTTT. It is translated as CASTGDSNQPQHF. The chain joins TRBV2 to TRBJ1-5, with D tentatively TRBD1 (6 bases). V dropped 7 bases and J dropped 1 base, with 8 bases sitting between them. CDR1 is SNHLY, CDR2 FYNNEI, per germline. The CDR3 extends over 13 amino acids.

This clone was recorded once. The V call is TRBV7-2, the J call TRBJ2-5, with a tentative D call TRBD2 (5 bases). The CDR3 is 14 residues long. Germline CDR1 SGHTA, CDR2 FQGNSA. Trimming took off 1 base at V and 2 bases at J, with 8 bases between the two ends. The CDR3 DNA is TGTGCCAGCAGCTTAGGAGCGGATCAAGAGACCCAGTACTTC. Residues: CASSLGADQETQYF.

The chain combines TRBV20-1 with TRBJ1-2; 8 bases agree with TRBD1. Per germline, CDR1 DFQATT and CDR2 SNEGSKA (reference sequence). This CDR3 spans 13 amino acids. V lost 3 bases, J lost 1 base, and 1 base stayed unmatched. The CDR3 is CSASGQGNYGYTF. Written as DNA, the CDR3 is TGCAGTGCTAGTGGACAGGGTAACTATGGCTACACCTTC.